These T cell receptor beta chains were read from a single sample in a study of Ad26.COV2.S vaccination and SARS-CoV-2 variants. Clones were sequenced by immunoSEQ multiplex PCR, and TCRdb holds only the in-frame ones, with some missing. The sample holds about 180,000 clones, around 85% seen once. The input for sequencing was peripheral blood, taken after recovery from COVID-19. These receptors were obtained from a human donor who had recovered from COVID-19. Both conserved end residues are part of each CDR3. Each record gives: clone size, J gene, D gene, V gene, CDR3 DNA, CDR3 protein. A D gene is named only where the DNA matches it firmly. Size is stated for part of the rows, as once, few or many counts, or as a class when the clone is expanded.

few,TRBJ2-1,TRBD2,TRBV10-3,TGTGCCAGTTGCGGGGGGCCGGGGAGTGAGCAGTTCTTC,CASCGGPGSEQFF
NA,TRBJ2-6,NA,TRBV5-1,TGCGCCAGCAGTATGATAGGACTCTCTGGGGCCAACGTCCTGACTTTC,CASSMIGLSGANVLTF
NA,TRBJ1-5,NA,TRBV5-6,TGTGCCAGCAGCTCGACCGGGATCCTCAATCAGCCCCAGCATTTT,CASSSTGILNQPQHF
NA,TRBJ2-7,NA,TRBV11-2,TGTGCCAGCAGCCCGAAATCTGCCAGCTACGAGCAGTACTTC,CASSPKSASYEQYF
NA,TRBJ2-1,TRBD1,TRBV28,TGTGCCAGCAGACCAACCGGGACAGGGGGAAAGTTCTACAATGAGCAGTTCTTC,CASRPTGTGGKFYNEQFF
NA,TRBJ2-2,NA,TRBV5-1,TGCGCCAGCAGGGCCACCGGGGAGCTGTTTTTT,CASRATGELFF
NA,TRBJ2-2,NA,TRBV5-1,TGCGCCAGCAGCTTGGACGGGACGAACACCGGGGAGCTGTTTTTT,CASSLDGTNTGELFF
NA,TRBJ1-1,NA,TRBV5-6,TGTGCCAGCAGCGGCTCTCCCAGGGCTGAAGCTTTCTTT,CASSGSPRAEAFF
NA,TRBJ1-2,NA,TRBV20-1,TGCAGTGCTAGTCTGGCAGGGTCTAACTATGGCTACACCTTC,CSASLAGSNYGYTF
NA,TRBJ2-1,NA,TRBV27,TGTGCCAGCAGTTTAGCGGGGTCGGGCAATGAGCAGTTCTTC,CASSLAGSGNEQFF
NA,TRBJ2-1,NA,TRBV7-9,TGTGCCAGCAGCGCCATAGGGACGGTCTATACACAGGGGCAGTTCTTC,CASSAIGTVYTQGQFF
NA,TRBJ2-1,TRBD1,TRBV6-2/TRBV6-3,TGTGCCAGCAGTTACTCGATAGTCCCGGGACAGGGGGCTGTTGAGCAGTTCTTC,CASSYSIVPGQGAVEQFF
NA,TRBJ2-1,NA,TRBV6-5,TGTGCCAGCAGTTTACAGGGTCGGAATGAGCAGTTCTTC,CASSLQGRNEQFF
NA,TRBJ1-3,NA,TRBV7-2,TGTGCCAGCAGCTTCGCGGGTGGAAACACCATATATTTT,CASSFAGGNTIYF
few,TRBJ1-2,TRBD1,TRBV7-9,TGTGCCAGCAGTCCTAGGACAGGGCCTGGCTACACCTTC,CASSPRTGPGYTF
NA,TRBJ2-5,TRBD2,TRBV7-2,TGTGCCAGCAGCTTTAGCGCCTCGGGGGGGGAGACCCAGTACTTC,CASSFSASGGETQYF
NA,TRBJ2-1,TRBD1,TRBV6-5,TGTGCCAGCAGTTACTTTGGGACAGGGTACAATGAGCAGTTCTTC,CASSYFGTGYNEQFF
NA,TRBJ2-2,NA,TRBV2,TGTGCCAGCAGGGGCGGGCACACCGGGGAGCTGTTTTTT,CASRGGHTGELFF
NA,TRBJ1-2,TRBD1,TRBV10-3,TGTGCCATCAGTGAGTCACAGGGGCTCGAGGGCACCTTC,CAISESQGLEGTF
NA,TRBJ2-2,NA,TRBV25-1,TGTGCCAGCAGTGAATATAAAGGGGCCGGGGAGCTGTTTTTT,CASSEYKGAGELFF
NA,TRBJ1-5,NA,TRBV28,TGTGCCAGCAGTTTAGGGCAAACTAATCAGCCCCAGCATTTT,CASSLGQTNQPQHF
NA,TRBJ2-1,TRBD2,TRBV10-3,TGTGCCATCAGCCCAGAGACTAGCGGGAGGGCTGATGAGCAGTTCTTC,CAISPETSGRADEQFF
once,TRBJ1-5,TRBD1,TRBV2,TGTGCCAGCAGCTCTGACAGGGGTAGCAATCAGCCCCAGCATTTT,CASSSDRGSNQPQHF
NA,TRBJ1-1,NA,TRBV6-5,TGTGCCAGCAGTTTTTACACTGAAGCTTTCTTT,CASSFYTEAFF
NA,TRBJ2-3,TRBD1,TRBV5-5,TGTGCCAGCAGCTTAAGGGCCAGGGGGCAAGATACGCAGTATTTT,CASSLRARGQDTQYF
NA,TRBJ2-5,TRBD2,TRBV4-2,TGTGCCAGCAGCCACGGACTAGCGGGTCTCAGGGAGACCCAGTACTTC,CASSHGLAGLRETQYF
NA,TRBJ1-2,NA,TRBV7-3,TGTGCCAGCAGTACCAGACCTAACTATGGCTACACCTTC,CASSTRPNYGYTF
NA,TRBJ2-5,NA,TRBV7-3,TGTGCCAGCAGCCCTCGCGGAGGGGAGACCCAGTACTTC,CASSPRGGETQYF
NA,TRBJ2-5,NA,TRBV7-6,TGTGCCAGCAGCCCCGGGACATCCTTGTACCAAGAGACCCAGTACTTC,CASSPGTSLYQETQYF
NA,TRBJ1-2,TRBD1,TRBV5-4,TGTGCCAGCAGCAGGACAGGGGGCGGAGGCTACACCTTC,CASSRTGGGGYTF
NA,TRBJ2-7,NA,TRBV5-5,TGTGCCAGCAGCTGGCCCTATTCCCCAGCCTACGAGCAGTACTTC,CASSWPYSPAYEQYF
NA,TRBJ2-1,NA,TRBV7-9,TGTGCCAGCAGCCGGGGGACAGACCCCTACAATGAGCAGTTCTTC,CASSRGTDPYNEQFF
NA,TRBJ1-2,NA,TRBV6-5,TGTGCCAGCAGTTACGGGAGGGACTATGGCTACACCTTC,CASSYGRDYGYTF
NA,TRBJ2-7,NA,TRBV29-1,TGCAGCGTCGTAGGGGGTCGGGCATACGAGCAGTACTTC,CSVVGGRAYEQYF
once,TRBJ1-6,TRBD1,TRBV13,TGTGCCAGCAGCCGAAGTGGACAGGAATTTAGTCCCTATAATTCACCCCTCCACTTT,CASSRSGQEFSPYNSPLHF
NA,TRBJ1-5,NA,TRBV6-1,TGCGCCAGCAGTGCCAACCCCGCTTATAGCAATCAGCCCCAGCATTTT,CASSANPAYSNQPQHF